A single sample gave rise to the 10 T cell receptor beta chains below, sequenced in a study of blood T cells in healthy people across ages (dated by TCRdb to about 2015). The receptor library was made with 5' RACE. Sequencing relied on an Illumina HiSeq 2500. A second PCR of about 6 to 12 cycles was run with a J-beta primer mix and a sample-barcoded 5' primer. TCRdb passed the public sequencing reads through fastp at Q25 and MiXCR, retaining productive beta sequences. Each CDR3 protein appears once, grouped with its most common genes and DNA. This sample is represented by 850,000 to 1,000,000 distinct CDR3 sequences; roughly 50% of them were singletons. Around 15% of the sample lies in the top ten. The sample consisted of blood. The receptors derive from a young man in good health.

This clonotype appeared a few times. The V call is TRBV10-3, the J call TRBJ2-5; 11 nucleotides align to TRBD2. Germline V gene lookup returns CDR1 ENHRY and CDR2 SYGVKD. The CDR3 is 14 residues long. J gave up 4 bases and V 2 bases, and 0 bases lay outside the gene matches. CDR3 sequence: CAISEGTSGETQYF. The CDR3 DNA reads TGTGCCATCAGTGAGGGGACTAGCGGAGAGACCCAGTACTTC.

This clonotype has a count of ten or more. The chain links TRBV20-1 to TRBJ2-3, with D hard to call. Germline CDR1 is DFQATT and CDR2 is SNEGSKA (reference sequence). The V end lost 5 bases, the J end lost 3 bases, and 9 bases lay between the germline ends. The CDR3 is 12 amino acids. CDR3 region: CSAEKSTDTQYF. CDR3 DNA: TGCAGTGCTGAAAAGTCAACAGATACGCAGTATTTT.

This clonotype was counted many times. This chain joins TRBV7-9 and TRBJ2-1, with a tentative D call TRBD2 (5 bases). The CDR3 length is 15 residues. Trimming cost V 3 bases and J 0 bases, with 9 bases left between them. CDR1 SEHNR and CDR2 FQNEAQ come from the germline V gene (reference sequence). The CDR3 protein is CASSLPGSSYNEQFF. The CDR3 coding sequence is TGTGCCAGCAGCTTGCCGGGGAGCTCCTACAATGAGCAGTTCTTC.

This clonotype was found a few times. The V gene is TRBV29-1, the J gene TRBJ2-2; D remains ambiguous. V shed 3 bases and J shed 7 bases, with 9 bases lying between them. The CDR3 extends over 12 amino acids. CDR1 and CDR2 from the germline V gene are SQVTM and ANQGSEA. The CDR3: CSVDGAYGELFF. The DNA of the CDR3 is TGCAGCGTTGACGGCGCGTACGGGGAGCTGTTTTTT.

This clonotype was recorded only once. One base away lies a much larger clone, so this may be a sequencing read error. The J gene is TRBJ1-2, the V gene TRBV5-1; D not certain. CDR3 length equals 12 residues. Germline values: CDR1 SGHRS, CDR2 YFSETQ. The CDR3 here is CASSSENYGCTF. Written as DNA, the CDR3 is TGCGCCAGCAGCTCTGAGAACTATGGCTGCACCTTC.

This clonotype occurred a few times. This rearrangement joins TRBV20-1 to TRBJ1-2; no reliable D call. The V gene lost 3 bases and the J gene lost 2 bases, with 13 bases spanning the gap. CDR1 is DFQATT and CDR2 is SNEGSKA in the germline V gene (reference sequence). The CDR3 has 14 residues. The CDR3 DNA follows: TGCAGTGCTAGGGGAGCCCCAGAAAACTATGGCTACACCTTC. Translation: CSARGAPENYGYTF.

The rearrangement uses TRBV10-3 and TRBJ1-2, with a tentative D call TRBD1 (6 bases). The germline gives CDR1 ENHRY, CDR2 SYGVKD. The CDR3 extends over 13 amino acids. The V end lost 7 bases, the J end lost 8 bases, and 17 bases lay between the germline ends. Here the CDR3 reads CAITGGRDAGYTF. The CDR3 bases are TGTGCCATCACGGGGGGCAGGGATGCCGGCTACACCTTC.

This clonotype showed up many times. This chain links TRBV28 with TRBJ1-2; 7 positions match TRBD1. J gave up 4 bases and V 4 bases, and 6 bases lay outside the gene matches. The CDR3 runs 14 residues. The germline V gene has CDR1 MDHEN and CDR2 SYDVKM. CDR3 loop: CASSSPRQGYGYTF. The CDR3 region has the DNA TGTGCCAGCAGTTCGCCTCGACAGGGCTATGGCTACACCTTC.

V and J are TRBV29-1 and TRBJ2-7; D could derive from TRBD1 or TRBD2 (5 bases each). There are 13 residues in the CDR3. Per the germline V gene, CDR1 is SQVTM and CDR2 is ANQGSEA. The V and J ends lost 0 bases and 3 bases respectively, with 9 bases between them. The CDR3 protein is CSVEDRDGYEQYF. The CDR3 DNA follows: TGCAGCGTTGAAGATAGGGACGGCTACGAGCAGTACTTC.

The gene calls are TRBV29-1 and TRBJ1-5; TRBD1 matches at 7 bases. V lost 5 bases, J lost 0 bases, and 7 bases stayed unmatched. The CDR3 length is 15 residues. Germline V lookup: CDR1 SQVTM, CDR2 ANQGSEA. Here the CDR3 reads CSVNGGQNSNQPQHF. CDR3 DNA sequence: TGCAGCGTTAACGGGGGACAGAATAGCAATCAGCCCCAGCATTTT.